This T cell receptor (beta chain) was documented in a study of PD-L1 blockade in urothelial cancer. Every PCR received spiked-in synthetic TCR analog templates. Sequencing was performed with immunoSEQ multiplex PCR; in TCRdb, only in-frame clones are kept and a portion is missing. The profile shows about 39,000 clones, around 89% of them singletons. Looked up from germline, CDR1 is LNHDA and CDR2 is SQIVND (reference sequence). The CDR3 length is 16 residues. The ends lost 3 bases at V and 9 bases at J; junction bases unmatched: 13. The V gene is TRBV19, the J gene TRBJ1-5; 8 bases align to TRBD1. This clonotype was obtained from a man in his 60s with urothelial cancer. Sequences were derived from PBMCs, sampled around atezolizumab (anti-PD-L1) treatment. The CDR3 DNA sequence: TGTGCCAGTAGTATTCCCGGGCAGGGGGCGGGTCGGCCCCAGCATTTT. Its translation is CASSIPGQGAGRPQHF.